This TCR delta chain was observed in a study of gamma-delta chains in newborns, infants, children. About the study: Microbial exposure reportedly drives polyclonal innate γδ T cell expansion after birth.

With 3 bases clipped from V and 11 bases from J, the junction kept 22 bases outside the gene matches. This CDR3 region has 18 residues. CDR1 and CDR2 from the germline V gene are TSWWSYY and QGS. TCRdb reprocessed the reads through CATT. The repertoire holds roughly 7,900 delta-chain clones, about 1.6% seen once, with approximately 8.3% in the top ten. A few counts support this clone. The source material was blood. The clonotype comes from a child who was a newborn, infant or young child, either healthy, febrile or measles-vaccinated (not recorded which). This chain links TRDV1 with TRDJ1; 9 positions agree with TRDD3. In DNA, the CDR3 is TGTGCTCTTGGGGACCATCCTTCCCTCCTAGTACTGGGGGACCGGCTCATCTTT. It translates to CALGDHPSLLVLGDRLIF.